The T cell receptor (beta chain) under discussion was sequenced for a study of blood T cell repertoires in COVID-19. Germline V CDR1 and CDR2: MNHEY, SVGAGI. Trimming took 5 bases from V and 0 from J, leaving 8 bases between them. This CDR3 is built from 15 residues. Original processing methods: Estimation of nucleated cell counts relied on the amplification of reference gene primers. Data came from immunoSEQ multiplex PCR; TCRdb stores just in-frame clones and leaves some out. The DNA gave D and trimming, while V, J and clone size come from that table. This repertoire shows under 300,000 clones, roughly 88% found once; its top ten account for around 2.2%.

The rearrangement links TRBV6-5 to TRBJ2-6, with D unresolved. Sequenced material: peripheral blood. The receptor was isolated from a man aged 25 to 40 who had recovered from COVID-19. CDR3 in DNA: TGTGCCAGCAGTCTTCTTAGCTCTGGGGCCAACGTCCTGACTTTC. It is translated as CASSLLSSGANVLTF.